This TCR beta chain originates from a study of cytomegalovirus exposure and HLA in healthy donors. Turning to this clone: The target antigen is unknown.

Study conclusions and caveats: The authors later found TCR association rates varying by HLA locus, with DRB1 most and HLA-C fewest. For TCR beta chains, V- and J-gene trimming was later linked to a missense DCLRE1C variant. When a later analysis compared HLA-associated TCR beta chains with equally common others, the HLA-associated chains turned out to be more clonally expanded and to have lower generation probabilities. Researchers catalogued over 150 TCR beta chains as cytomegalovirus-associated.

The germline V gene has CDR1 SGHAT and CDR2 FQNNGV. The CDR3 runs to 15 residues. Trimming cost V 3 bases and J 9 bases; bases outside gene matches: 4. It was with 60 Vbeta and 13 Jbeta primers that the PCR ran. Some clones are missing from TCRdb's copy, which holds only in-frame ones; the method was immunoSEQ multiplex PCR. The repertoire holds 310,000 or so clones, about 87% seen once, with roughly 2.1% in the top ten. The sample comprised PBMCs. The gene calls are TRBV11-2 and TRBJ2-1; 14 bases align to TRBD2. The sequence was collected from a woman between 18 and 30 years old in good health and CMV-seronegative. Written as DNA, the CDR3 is TGTGCCAGCAGCTTGAGGACTAGCGGGGGGTCTGAGCAGTTCTTC. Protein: CASSLRTSGGSEQFF.